The next 15 T cell receptor beta chains were all read from a single sample in a study of cytomegalovirus exposure and HLA in healthy donors. TCRdb's table, derived via immunoSEQ multiplex PCR, lists solely in-frame clones and lacks some. This sample has hundreds of thousands of clones, with 83% found just once. Sample: PBMCs. Receptors originate from a woman between 18 and 30 years old in good health and CMV-seronegative.

This clone came up a few times. The chain combines TRBV5-1 with TRBJ1-2, with a weak D call TRBD1 (5 bases). Per germline, CDR1 SGHRS and CDR2 YFSETQ. Trimming took off 0 bases at V and 0 bases at J, with 15 bases between the two ends. This CDR3 contains 17 residues. CDR3 DNA sequence: TGCGCCAGCAGCTTGGTGGTGACAGCAACTGCTAACTATGGCTACACCTTC. Translating gives CASSLVVTATANYGYTF.

The chain carries TRBV30 and TRBJ1-2; the match to TRBD1 covers 8 bases. Germline V CDR1 and CDR2: GTSNPN, SVGIG (reference sequence). The CDR3 contains 16 residues. Trimming took 3 bases from V and 3 from J; bases not matched to a gene: 12. CDR3 loop: CAWSRPGQERDYGYTF. CDR3 nucleotides: TGTGCCTGGAGCCGACCGGGACAGGAAAGGGACTATGGCTACACCTTC.

The chain links TRBV2 to TRBJ2-5, with D uncertain. Between the trimmed V and J ends, which lost 6 bases and 5 bases, there was a span of 16 bases. CDR3 length: 14 residues. Germline CDR1 is SNHLY and CDR2 is FYNNEI. The CDR3 loop reads CASSTGLGAETQYF. The CDR3 DNA is TGTGCCAGCAGCACCGGGTTAGGAGCGGAGACCCAGTACTTC.

In this sample, this clone turned up a few times. This rearrangement joins TRBV28 to TRBJ1-5; D uncertain. The CDR3 is made up of 16 amino acids. Between the trimmed V and J ends, which lost 3 bases and 5 bases, there was a span of 17 bases. CDR1 is MDHEN, CDR2 SYDVKM, per germline. The CDR3 spells CASSFPVGRRDQPQHF. The CDR3 DNA is TGTGCCAGCAGTTTCCCCGTTGGGAGACGCGATCAGCCCCAGCATTTT.

V gene TRBV19 combines with J gene TRBJ2-1, with TRBD1 identical over 9 bases. J was trimmed by 8 bases and V by 8 bases; bases with no gene match: 16. Germline CDR1 LNHDA, CDR2 SQIVND (reference sequence). The CDR3 has 16 amino acids. The CDR3 region has the DNA TGTGCCAGTTGCGCCCTGGGACAGGGCCGCCCGGATGAGCAGTTCTTC. It is translated as CASCALGQGRPDEQFF.

J is TRBJ2-7 and V is TRBV30; the D gene could be TRBD1 or TRBD2 (6 bases each). This CDR3 is 14 amino acids long. The V end was cut by 0 bases, the J end by 4 bases, with 13 bases between. The germline CDR1 and CDR2 sequences are GTSNPN and SVGIG (reference sequence). The CDR3 reads CAWSVGGGGYEQYF. The CDR3 nucleotides are TGTGCCTGGAGTGTCGGAGGGGGTGGTTACGAGCAGTACTTC.

The chain couples TRBV5-4 to TRBJ1-2, with D perhaps TRBD1 (5 bases). Trimming pared 4 bases from V and 4 bases from J, leaving 17 bases between. The CDR3 has 15 residues. Germline V lookup: CDR1 SGHNT, CDR2 YYREEE (reference sequence). In DNA, the CDR3 is TGTGCCAGCAGCCCACCCACGACAGAGGGCTATGGCTACACCTTC. Its translation: CASSPPTTEGYGYTF.

This clone appeared a few times. The V call is TRBV2, the J call TRBJ2-5, with a weak D call TRBD1 (5 bases). In germline, CDR1 is SNHLY, CDR2 FYNNEI. V was clipped by 4 bases and J by 3 bases, with 15 bases between them. The CDR3 sequence is 15 residues long. The chain's CDR3 is CASSARQLDEETQYF. The CDR3 coding sequence is TGTGCCAGCAGTGCCCGACAGCTAGACGAAGAGACCCAGTACTTC.

The rearrangement uses TRBV19 and TRBJ2-7, with 9 bases aligning to TRBD1. The CDR3 runs to 14 residues. Trimming cost V 6 bases and J 2 bases; bases outside gene matches: 5. CDR1 is LNHDA, CDR2 SQIVND, per germline (reference sequence). The CDR3 loop is CASRQTGGPYEQYF. The CDR3 coding sequence is TGTGCCAGTAGGCAGACAGGGGGACCCTACGAGCAGTACTTC.

The rearrangement uses TRBV27 and TRBJ1-1, with 7 bases identical to TRBD1. The CDR3 length is 16 residues. V was clipped by 6 bases and J by 4 bases; unmatched bases: 14. From germline, CDR1 is MNHEY and CDR2 SMNVEV (reference sequence). The CDR3 sequence is CASSARVGGQATEAFF. The CDR3 DNA sequence: TGTGCCAGCAGCGCACGCGTGGGCGGACAGGCCACTGAAGCTTTCTTT.

This chain joins TRBV9 and TRBJ2-1; D may match TRBD1 or TRBD2 (5 bases each). V shed 4 bases and J shed 0 bases, with 14 bases lying between them. The CDR3 extends over 16 amino acids. Germline assignment: CDR1 SGDLS and CDR2 YYNGEE. The CDR3, as DNA: TGTGCCAGCAGCTCGTCGGGACGGACCTCCTACAATGAGCAGTTCTTC. Protein: CASSSSGRTSYNEQFF.

The chain employs TRBV5-1 and TRBJ2-1; 13 nucleotides line up with TRBD2. Per the germline V gene, CDR1 is SGHRS and CDR2 is YFSETQ. This CDR3 comprises 15 residues. The ends lost 8 bases at V and 2 bases at J; junction bases unmatched: 4. CDR3 sequence: CASRTSGGTYNEQFF. In nucleotides, the CDR3 is TGCGCCAGTCGGACTAGCGGGGGCACCTACAATGAGCAGTTCTTC.

J is TRBJ2-7 and V is TRBV7-6; 11 bases line up with TRBD1. The CDR3 spans 16 residues. Trimming took 1 base from V and 4 from J; bases not matched to a gene: 6. Looked up from germline, CDR1 is SGHVS and CDR2 is FNYEAQ. CDR3 nucleotides: TGTGCCAGCAGCTTAGATCGGGGACAGGGGGGTTACGAGCAGTACTTC. Protein sequence: CASSLDRGQGGYEQYF.

Only a few counts were recorded for this clone. V usage is TRBV11-2 and J usage is TRBJ2-3; D possibly corresponds to TRBD1 (6 bases). Trimming left V 3 bases short and J 2 bases short, with 9 bases between. The CDR3 consists of 14 residues. The germline V gene has CDR1 SGHAT and CDR2 FQNNGV. The CDR3 region has the DNA TGTGCCAGCAGCTTTTGGGGGCCCACAGATACGCAGTATTTT. Protein: CASSFWGPTDTQYF.

Only one count was recorded for this clone. V and J are TRBV19 and TRBJ2-1; no firm D call. The germline gives CDR1 LNHDA, CDR2 SQIVND (reference sequence). V gave up 6 bases and J gave up 2 bases, with 11 bases separating them. There are 14 residues in the CDR3. CDR3 nucleotide sequence: TGTGCCAGTAGCGCTTGGGTTACCTACAATGAGCAGTTCTTC. It encodes CASSAWVTYNEQFF.